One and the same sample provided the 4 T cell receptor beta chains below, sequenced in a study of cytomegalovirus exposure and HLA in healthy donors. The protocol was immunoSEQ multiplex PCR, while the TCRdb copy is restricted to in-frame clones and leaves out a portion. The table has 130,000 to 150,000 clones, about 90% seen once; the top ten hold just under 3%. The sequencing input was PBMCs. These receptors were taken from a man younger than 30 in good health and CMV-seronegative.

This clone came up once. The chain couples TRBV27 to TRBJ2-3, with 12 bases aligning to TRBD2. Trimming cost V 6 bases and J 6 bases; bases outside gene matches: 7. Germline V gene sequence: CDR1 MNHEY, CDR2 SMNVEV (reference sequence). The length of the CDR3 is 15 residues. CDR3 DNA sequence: TGTGCCAGCAGCCGGACTAGCGGGATTTTTGATACGCAGTATTTT. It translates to CASSRTSGIFDTQYF.

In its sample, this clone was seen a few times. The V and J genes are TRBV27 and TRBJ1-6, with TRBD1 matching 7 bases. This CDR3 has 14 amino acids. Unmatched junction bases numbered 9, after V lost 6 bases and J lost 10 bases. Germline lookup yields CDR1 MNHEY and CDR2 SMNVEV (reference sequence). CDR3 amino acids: CASREGQSWSPLHF. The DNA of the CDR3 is TGTGCCAGCAGGGAGGGACAGTCATGGTCACCCCTCCACTTT.

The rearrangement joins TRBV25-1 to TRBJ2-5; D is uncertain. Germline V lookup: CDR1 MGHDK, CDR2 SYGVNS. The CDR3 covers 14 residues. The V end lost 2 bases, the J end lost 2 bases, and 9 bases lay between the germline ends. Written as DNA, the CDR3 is TGTGCCAGCAGTGAAAAGGAGACGCAAGAGACCCAGTACTTC. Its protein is CASSEKETQETQYF.

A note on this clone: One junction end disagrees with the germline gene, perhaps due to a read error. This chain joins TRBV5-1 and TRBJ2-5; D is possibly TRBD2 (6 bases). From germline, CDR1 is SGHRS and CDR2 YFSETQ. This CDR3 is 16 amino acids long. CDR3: CASSGSAGTHHETQYF. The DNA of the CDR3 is TGCGCCAGCAGTGGCTCAGCCGGGACTCACCATGAGACCCAGTACTTC.